This TCR beta chain was found in a study of vaccination and CD4 T cells after COVID-19. Study at large: Median time from second vaccine dose to sampling was about 77 days (14 to 241).

A remark on this clonotype: Antigen unknown.

Sequence data for DNA of cultured CD4+ T cells were generated by the Oncomine TCR Beta short-read assay. One entry per CDR3 protein, called by TCRdb with MiXCR from the PCR reads. Of about 20,000 distinct CDR3 sequences listed, approximately 59% are singletons. This CDR3 spans 14 amino acids. The germline gives CDR1 MNHNS, CDR2 SASEGT. Trimming removed 1 base at V and 2 bases at J, with 8 bases between. Treatment noted: roughly ten-day PBMC culture with coronavirus spike peptide pools or control peptides (ViraFEST assay). This TCR derives from a human donor who had recovered from COVID-19. The sequencing here drew on CD4+ T cells from blood, cultured in vitro, taken after SARS-CoV-2 vaccination. The chain links TRBV6-1 to TRBJ1-2; D ambiguous. This CDR3 reads CASSEDYQNYGYTF. As DNA, the CDR3 is TGTGCCAGCAGTGAAGACTATCAAAACTATGGCTACACCTTC.